One sample yielded the 31 T cell receptor beta chains listed below, sequenced in a study of T cells in Graves' hyperthyroidism and ophthalmopathy. Researchers amplified the TCR beta CDR3 regions from RNA transcripts. The TCR CDR3 first-round RT-PCR relied on the HTBI primer set. A single record per CDR3 protein comes from TCRdb applying MiXCR to the multiplex PCR reads. The data contain around 500,000 distinct CDR3 sequences, about 14% of them singletons. Sequenced: blood. The receptors derive from a woman in her forties with Graves' hyperthyroidism.

The table lists this clonotype with many counts. The genes are TRBV12-3 or TRBV12-4 and TRBJ2-1; D not certain. The CDR3 covers 16 residues. Trimming took off 8 bases at V and 5 bases at J, with 22 bases between the two ends. The CDR3 loop reads CASSSRVASRDNEQFF. The CDR3 DNA is TGTGCCAGCTCCTCAAGGGTGGCTAGTCGGGACAATGAGCAGTTCTTC.

A few counts support this clonotype. This chain connects TRBV15 to TRBJ2-1; 9 nucleotides align to TRBD2. The CDR3 loop spans 14 amino acids. Germline V gene sequence: CDR1 LNHNV, CDR2 YYDKDF (reference sequence). V was pared by 2 bases and J by 10 bases, with 6 bases of the junction left unmatched. The CDR3: CATSRSTGTSEQFF. The CDR3 region has the DNA TGTGCCACCAGCAGAAGTACGGGGACTAGCGAGCAGTTCTTC.

This clonotype was detected a few times. The chain is built from TRBV20-1 and TRBJ2-1; a possible D gene is TRBD2 (6 bases). CDR3 length equals 11 residues. The germline gives CDR1 DFQATT, CDR2 SNEGSKA (reference sequence). Trimming left V 4 bases short and J 10 bases short, with 11 bases between. CDR3 sequence (DNA): TGCAGTGCTAACAAGGGAGGCGAGCAGTTCTTC. This translates into CSANKGGEQFF.

For this clonotype: At one end, the junction sequence differs from germline, possibly due to a read error. The V gene is TRBV18, the J gene TRBJ1-1, with D possibly being TRBD1 (5 bases). Per the germline V gene, CDR1 is KGHSH and CDR2 is LQKENI. This CDR3 comprises 17 residues. This chain's CDR3 is CASSPDTRADMNAEAFF. The CDR3 DNA reads as TGTGCCAGCTCACCAGATACCAGGGCAGATATGAACGCTGAAGCTTTCTTT.

This clonotype was seen repeatedly, ten times or more. The rearrangement uses TRBV12-3 or TRBV12-4 and TRBJ2-1; TRBD2 agrees at 16 bases. Trimming removed 7 bases from V and 0 bases from J; junction bases left unmatched: 3. The CDR3 loop spans 17 amino acids. The CDR3 region has the DNA TGTGCCAGCATGGGACTAGCGGGAGGGAGCTCCTACAATGAGCAGTTCTTC. This codes for CASMGLAGGSSYNEQFF.

This clonotype has only a few counts. The chain couples TRBV25-1 to TRBJ2-1; a possible D gene is TRBD2 (6 bases). Germline V lookup: CDR1 MGHDK, CDR2 SYGVNS. The CDR3 runs 14 residues. The ends were cut back, 1 base at V and 8 bases at J, with 12 bases in the middle. CDR3 amino acids: CASSELIAADEQFF. The DNA for the CDR3 is TGTGCCAGCAGTGAATTAATAGCGGCGGATGAGCAGTTCTTC.

This clonotype has a handful of counts. The chain links TRBV5-1 to TRBJ2-5; the match to TRBD2 covers 9 bases. Trimming removed 7 bases from V and 1 base from J; junction bases left unmatched: 5. The CDR3 totals 14 residues. Per germline, CDR1 SGHRS and CDR2 YFSETQ. This CDR3 is CASRGLATQETQYF. DNA of the CDR3: TGCGCCAGCCGCGGACTAGCGACCCAAGAGACCCAGTACTTC.

This clonotype was detected many times. V gene TRBV10-3 combines with J gene TRBJ2-3, with 13 positions matching TRBD2. V lost 4 bases to trimming and J lost 0 bases; unmatched junction nucleotides: 4. The CDR3 spans 17 residues. Germline values: CDR1 ENHRY, CDR2 SYGVKD. The chain's CDR3 is CAISGEGLAGSTDTQYF. In nucleotides, the CDR3 is TGTGCCATCAGTGGCGAGGGACTAGCGGGGAGCACAGATACGCAGTATTTT.

This clonotype has a handful of counts. Here the CDR3 reads CATSGRGMNTQYF. The CDR3 DNA is TGTGCCACCTCCGGGAGGGGAATGAATACGCAGTATTTT. The V and J genes are TRBV24-1 and TRBJ2-3, with 8 bases matching TRBD2. This CDR3 contains 13 residues. Germline CDR1 is KGHDR and CDR2 is SFDVKD. Germline trimming cut 9 bases from V and 7 bases from J; bases unmatched to any gene: 8.

This clonotype was detected many times. V is TRBV3-1 and J is TRBJ2-1; 12 nucleotides align to TRBD2. Germline CDR1 and CDR2: LGHDT and YNNKEL (reference sequence). The V gene end was trimmed by 0 bases and the J gene end by 7 bases; junction bases not matched to a gene: 13. The CDR3 totals 19 residues. CDR3: CASSQDISASGRVGNEQFF. The CDR3 DNA is TGTGCCAGCAGCCAAGATATATCGGCTAGCGGGAGGGTTGGGAATGAGCAGTTCTTC.

As regards this clonotype: This may stem from a read error, because a much larger clone lies one nucleotide away. DNA of the CDR3: TGCGCCAGCAGCTTGGAGCTACCGAATAATACACCCCTCCACTTT. Translating it yields CASSLELPNNTPLHF. V gene TRBV5-1 combines with J gene TRBJ1-6, with D unresolved. The CDR3 covers 15 residues. Germline V gives CDR1 SGHRS, CDR2 YFSETQ. The whole variable domain, filled in from reference TRBV5-1 and TRBJ1-6, reads KAGVTQTPRYLIKTRGQQVTLSCSPISGHRSVSWYQQTPGQGLQFLFEYFSETQRNKGNFPGRFSGRQFSNSRSEMNVSTLELGDSALYLCASSLELPNNTPLHFGNGTRLTVT.

At least ten counts were recorded for this clonotype. The chain couples TRBV20-1 to TRBJ2-3, with TRBD1 identical over 8 bases. The germline V gene encodes CDR1 DFQATT and CDR2 SNEGSKA (reference sequence). The CDR3 extends over 14 amino acids. Unmatched junction bases numbered 9, after V lost 6 bases and J lost 4 bases. Written as DNA, the CDR3 is TGCAGTGCCCCAACCAGGGGGCTAGCAGATACGCAGTATTTT. Translated, it gives CSAPTRGLADTQYF.

There are a few counts of this clonotype. The rearrangement uses TRBV19 and TRBJ1-5, with D tentatively TRBD1 (5 bases). Germline V CDR1 and CDR2: LNHDA, SQIVND (reference sequence). The CDR3 spans 14 residues. Trimming shortened V by 1 base and J by 2 bases, and 6 bases separated the two germline ends. The CDR3 is CASSIARGNQPQHF. In nucleotides, the CDR3 is TGTGCCAGTAGTATAGCCAGGGGCAATCAGCCCCAGCATTTT. The full variable domain, completed using reference TRBV19 and TRBJ1-5, is DGGITQSPKYLFRKEGQNVTLSCEQNLNHDAMYWYRQDPGQGLRLIYYSQIVNDFQKGDIAEGYSVSREKKESFPLTVTSAQKNPTAFYLCASSIARGNQPQHFGDGTRLSIL.

The rearrangement joins TRBV2 to TRBJ1-1; TRBD1 matches at 8 bases. Trimming removed 5 bases from V and 0 bases from J; junction bases left unmatched: 8. CDR1 and CDR2 (germline): SNHLY, FYNNEI. The CDR3 runs to 16 residues. As DNA, the CDR3 is TGTGCCAGCAGTTTAGGACAGGGTATTATGAACACTGAAGCTTTCTTT. This encodes CASSLGQGIMNTEAFF.

This clonotype was detected a few times. The rearrangement links TRBV12-3 or TRBV12-4 to TRBJ1-3; 8 bases are a match to TRBD1. The CDR3 runs to 14 residues. J lost 7 bases, V lost 5 bases, and 7 bases had no gene match. As DNA, the CDR3 is TGTGCCAGCAGTACGACAGGGGACGGGAACACCATATATTTT. It is translated as CASSTTGDGNTIYF.

This clonotype was detected ten times or more. The chain combines TRBV29-1 with TRBJ1-1, with a tentative D call TRBD1 (5 bases). Between the trimmed V and J ends, which lost 4 bases and 0 bases, there was a span of 9 bases. The germline V gene has CDR1 SQVTM and CDR2 ANQGSEA. CDR3 length: 13 amino acids. CDR3 amino acids: CSVVNRMNTEAFF. The CDR3 bases are TGCAGCGTTGTGAACAGGATGAACACTGAAGCTTTCTTT.

This clonotype was detected many times. The CDR3 region is CSARVPGLAQNEQFF. The CDR3 nucleotides read TGCAGTGCTAGAGTCCCGGGACTAGCGCAAAATGAGCAGTTCTTC. This sequence joins TRBV20-1 and TRBJ2-1; 10 bases are a match to TRBD2. The CDR3 length is 15 residues. The ends lost 1 base at V and 7 bases at J; junction bases unmatched: 7. Per the germline V gene, CDR1 is DFQATT and CDR2 is SNEGSKA (reference sequence).

This clonotype has ten or more counts. The chain joins TRBV5-1 to TRBJ2-4, with D possibly TRBD1 on 6 matching bases. The CDR3 sequence is 15 residues long. CDR1 and CDR2 (germline): SGHRS, YFSETQ. V was trimmed by 0 bases and J by 1 base, leaving 8 bases between them. The CDR3 coding sequence is TGCGCCAGCAGCTTGGGCGACAGGGCCAAAAACATTCAGTACTTC. Translation gives CASSLGDRAKNIQYF.

This clonotype was found many times. The genes are TRBV2 and TRBJ2-7, with D perhaps assigned TRBD1 or TRBD2 (5 bases each). This CDR3 is 17 amino acids long. CDR1 and CDR2 from the germline V gene are SNHLY and FYNNEI. Between the trimmed V and J ends, which lost 0 bases and 5 bases, there was a span of 20 bases. DNA for the CDR3: TGTGCCAGCAGTGAAGCGCTTGGGTCAGGGAGAGATGACGAGCAGTACTTC. Its protein is CASSEALGSGRDDEQYF.

This clonotype was detected a few times. The V and J genes are TRBV27 and TRBJ2-7, with D perhaps being TRBD1 or TRBD2 (5 bases each). The germline gives CDR1 MNHEY, CDR2 SMNVEV (reference sequence). CDR3 size: 15 residues. Trimming stripped 2 bases from V and 3 bases from J, with 14 bases between. The DNA of the CDR3 is TGTGCCAGCAGTTTAGACAGAGGGAGTTTCTACGAGCAGTACTTC. Protein product: CASSLDRGSFYEQYF.

Ten or more counts support this clonotype. CDR3 loop: CAWSGTGSGQYF. In DNA, the CDR3 is TGTGCCTGGAGTGGAACGGGGTCCGGGCAGTACTTC. This sequence joins TRBV30 and TRBJ2-7, with D possibly being TRBD2 (5 bases). The CDR3 spans 12 residues. Trimming removed 1 base at V and 9 bases at J, with 13 bases between. Germline CDR1 and CDR2: GTSNPN and SVGIG (reference sequence).

This clonotype has a handful of counts. One end of the junction fails to match germline, which may point to a read error. The V and J genes are TRBV29-1 and TRBJ2-1; the match to TRBD2 covers 7 bases. Germline values: CDR1 SQVTM, CDR2 ANQGSEA. The CDR3 runs to 13 residues. The CDR3 DNA sequence: TGCACCGTTCGGGGGGATTCCTACAATGAGCAGTTCTTC. Translating it yields CTVRGDSYNEQFF.

This clonotype was counted at least ten times. The V and J genes are TRBV28 and TRBJ1-1; 9 bases are shared with TRBD1. J was trimmed by 1 base and V by 4 bases; bases with no gene match: 1. Per the germline V gene, CDR1 is MDHEN and CDR2 is SYDVKM. The CDR3 runs 14 residues. The chain's CDR3 is CASSWDRANTEAFF. CDR3 in DNA: TGTGCCAGCAGTTGGGACAGGGCGAACACTGAAGCTTTCTTT.

This clonotype occurred many times. The V and J genes are TRBV20-1 and TRBJ2-1, with 11 bases aligning to TRBD2. This CDR3 spans 15 amino acids. V lost 0 bases to trimming and J lost 9 bases; unmatched junction nucleotides: 7. Germline lookup yields CDR1 DFQATT and CDR2 SNEGSKA (reference sequence). The CDR3 coding sequence is TGCAGTGCTAGAGATCAAACTAGCGGGAGTCTTGAGCAGTTCTTC. Translation: CSARDQTSGSLEQFF.

This clonotype has ten or more counts. This chain joins TRBV11-2 and TRBJ2-1; TRBD2 matches 9 bases. The CDR3 sequence is 16 residues long. The trim removed 5 bases at V and 8 bases at J, leaving 13 bases unmatched. Germline CDR1 and CDR2: SGHAT and FQNNGV. The CDR3 loop is CASSPPEREVRYEQFF. CDR3 bases: TGTGCCAGCAGCCCCCCCGAGCGGGAGGTTCGCTATGAGCAGTTCTTC. The full variable domain, completed using reference TRBV11-2 and TRBJ2-1, is EAGVAQSPRYKIIEKRQSVAFWCNPISGHATLYWYQQILGQGPKLLIQFQNNGVVDDSQLPKDRFSAERLKGVDSTLKIQPAKLEDSAVYLCASSPPEREVRYEQFFGPGTRLTVL.

This clonotype was seen at least ten times. This chain uses TRBV7-3 with TRBJ2-7; TRBD2 matches at 11 bases. The CDR3 is 15 amino acids. V dropped 4 bases and J dropped 2; count of bases not matched to a gene: 4. Germline CDR1 and CDR2: SGHTA and FQGTGA. The CDR3 DNA reads as TGTGCCAGCAGCTCCGGGACTAGCGGACCCTACGAGCAGTACTTC. Amino acids: CASSSGTSGPYEQYF.

This clonotype was observed many times. This rearrangement joins TRBV20-1 to TRBJ2-5; the D gene could be TRBD1 or TRBD2 (5 bases each). The CDR3 consists of 13 residues. CDR1 and CDR2 from the germline V gene are DFQATT and SNEGSKA (reference sequence). Between the trimmed V and J ends, which lost 5 bases and 4 bases, there was a span of 14 bases. The CDR3 is CSAYGGTPETQYF. Here the CDR3 DNA reads TGCAGTGCTTACGGTGGGACCCCAGAGACCCAGTACTTC.

The rearrangement links TRBV9 to TRBJ1-4; 7 bases are a match to TRBD1. This CDR3 has 16 amino acids. V lost 2 bases, J lost 4 bases, and 8 bases stayed unmatched. From germline, CDR1 is SGDLS and CDR2 YYNGEE. The CDR3 reads CASSVLPGTDNEKLFF. The CDR3 DNA sequence: TGTGCCAGCAGCGTGTTGCCCGGGACAGATAATGAAAAACTGTTTTTT.

This clonotype has at least ten counts. The chain couples TRBV12-3 or TRBV12-4 to TRBJ1-1; TRBD1 might be the D (5 bases). The CDR3 has 15 residues. The germline V and J ends were trimmed by 6 bases and 0 bases, with 14 bases remaining between them. CDR3 amino acids: CASRGTWGMNTEAFF. In DNA form, the CDR3 reads TGTGCCAGCAGGGGGACTTGGGGGATGAACACTGAAGCTTTCTTT.

This clonotype was seen more than once but under ten times. This chain links TRBV19 with TRBJ2-1, with 7 nucleotides matching TRBD2. Trimming removed 8 bases from V and 2 bases from J; junction bases left unmatched: 6. CDR1 is LNHDA and CDR2 is SQIVND in the germline V gene (reference sequence). This CDR3 contains 14 residues. The CDR3 protein is CASGREGPYNEQFF. The CDR3 DNA reads as TGTGCCAGTGGGAGGGAGGGCCCCTACAATGAGCAGTTCTTC.

The chain is built from TRBV7-3 and TRBJ2-7; tentatively, D is TRBD2 (6 bases). V was shortened by 5 bases and J by 5 bases, with 16 bases between the two germline ends. This CDR3 has 14 residues. Per germline, CDR1 SGHTA and CDR2 FQGTGA. The CDR3 spells CASSPTGGPNEQYF. Here the CDR3 DNA reads TGTGCCAGCAGCCCCACCGGAGGGCCGAACGAGCAGTACTTC.